This T cell receptor (beta chain) was profiled in a study of identical twins. The CDR3 length is 12 residues. V was clipped by 6 bases and J by 9 bases; unmatched bases: 6. CDR1 and CDR2 (germline): SQVTM, ANQGSEA. At least ten counts were recorded for this clonotype. From the 5' RACE reads, TCRdb called clonotypes with MiXCR, one entry per CDR3 protein. The sample lists about 570,000 distinct CDR3 sequences, roughly 9.9% seen once, with 2.5% to 3.5% in the top ten. The data also belong to a second study, concerning yellow fever vaccine responses in identical twins.

The TCR originated in a woman aged 18-29 years in good health. The V call is TRBV29-1, the J call TRBJ2-1, with TRBD1 matching over 9 bases. The sample comprised PBMCs. The CDR3: CSVFTGGGEQFF. The DNA for the CDR3 is TGCAGCGTCTTTACAGGGGGCGGTGAGCAGTTCTTC.